This T cell receptor beta chain is from a study of T-cell reconstitution after alpha-beta-depleted transplantation in children. Using unique molecular identifiers, the investigators prepared the TCRbeta library. Each CDR3 protein gets one entry after TCRdb re-called the PCR reads with MiXCR. Among 330,000 or so distinct CDR3 sequences listed, over 9.5% were seen once. The CDR3 totals 14 residues. Trimming shortened V by 1 base and J by 0 bases, and 4 bases separated the two germline ends. The germline CDR1 and CDR2 sequences are MNHEY and SVGAGI. This clonotype was seen ten or more times. Its antigen is still unknown. Findings and limits, study-wide: Two months or so post-transplant, alpha-beta T cells reportedly derived from several hundred expanded graft clones. Elevated TCRbeta diversity at day 60 was traced, in some patients, to surviving recipient T cells and thymic progenitors. T-cell numbers and diversity one year post-transplant derived largely from freshly generated T cells.

The TCR originated in a boy in the first two years of life with acute myeloid leukemia, due to receive a stem cell transplant. The source material was PBMCs, sampled before TCRalphabeta/CD19-depleted stem cell transplant. The rearrangement uses TRBV6-5 and TRBJ1-3; D not certain. The CDR3 spells CASSYFHSGNTIYF. As DNA, the CDR3 is TGTGCCAGCAGTTACTTCCACTCTGGAAACACCATATATTTT.